What follows are 5 T cell receptor beta chains derived from one specimen sequenced in a study of shared T cell receptors in the human thymus. Only in-frame clones appear in the TCRdb table, and some are missing; sequencing was by immunoSEQ multiplex PCR. The sample gives about 660,000 clones, approximately 88% of which show up once; 0.0095% to 0.013% is in the top ten. This sample was also put to use in a study of human thymus T cells.

Sequenced input: thymocytes. All receptors come from a boy in the first two years of life with a congenital heart defect.

This rearrangement joins TRBV5-4 to TRBJ1-2; TRBD1 is a possible D gene (5 bases). The CDR3 spans 15 residues. Per the germline V gene, CDR1 is SGHNT and CDR2 is YYREEE (reference sequence). Trimming removed 4 bases at V and 2 bases at J, with 15 bases between. CDR3 region: CASSPDSPPNYGYTF. The CDR3 region has the DNA TGTGCCAGCAGCCCAGACAGCCCACCAAACTATGGCTACACCTTC.

The chain has TRBV7-8 and TRBJ2-1; 11 positions agree with TRBD2. Unmatched junction bases numbered 7, after V lost 5 bases and J lost 10 bases. The CDR3 consists of 14 residues. Per the germline V gene, CDR1 is SGHVS and CDR2 is FQNEAQ. CDR3 sequence (DNA): TGTGCCAGCAGCCCAATAGCGGGAGGGGAAGAGCAGTTCTTC. This translates into CASSPIAGGEEQFF.

The chain combines TRBV11-2 with TRBJ2-2; TRBD2 matches 8 bases. The ends lost 6 bases at V and 6 bases at J; junction bases unmatched: 12. Germline assignment: CDR1 SGHAT and CDR2 FQNNGV. The CDR3 has 16 amino acids. CDR3 in amino acids: CASRKPPAGVPGELFF. CDR3 in DNA: TGTGCCAGCAGGAAACCTCCAGCGGGAGTACCCGGGGAGCTGTTTTTT.

This clone appeared a single time. V is TRBV29-1 and J is TRBJ2-7; 12 nucleotides agree with TRBD1. The CDR3 covers 13 residues. Trimming took 2 bases from V and 9 from J; bases not matched to a gene: 5. Germline CDR1 and CDR2: SQVTM and ANQGSEA. For the CDR3, the DNA is TGCAGCGTTGAACCCGGGACAGGGGGCCCGCAGTACTTC. Translation gives CSVEPGTGGPQYF.

Of note for this clone: The identical CDR3 is also encoded by other nucleotide sequences in the sample. This rearrangement joins TRBV6-1 to TRBJ2-5; TRBD1 aligns across 8 bases. Germline-derived CDR1 and CDR2 are MNHNS and SASEGT. V shed 9 bases, J shed 5 bases, and the junction held 11 bases outside the gene matches. The CDR3 is 14 residues long. This chain's CDR3 is CASSLQGAGETQYF. CDR3 bases: TGTGCCAGTTCCCTCCAGGGGGCCGGTGAGACCCAGTACTTC.